What follows is one TCR beta chain and its context. These data belong to a study of blood T cell repertoires in COVID-19. Study as a whole: PBMCs, B-cell-depleted T cells, or T cells provided the cDNA or gDNA that made up the material.

Looked up from germline, CDR1 is MNHEY and CDR2 is SVGAGI. The CDR3 extends over 14 amino acids. V gave up 6 bases and J gave up 7 bases, with 13 bases separating them. Profiled with immunoSEQ multiplex PCR; TCRdb holds only in-frame clones, not every one. The sample includes roughly 250,000 clones, around 82% of them seen just once. This receptor was taken from a woman in her 70s with acute or convalescent COVID-19. The chain is built from TRBV6-5 and TRBJ1-6; D gene uncertain. Sequencing input: peripheral blood. In DNA form, the CDR3 reads TGTGCCAGCAGCCACCGGGAGGTGAATTCACCCCTCCACTTT. This translates into CASSHREVNSPLHF.